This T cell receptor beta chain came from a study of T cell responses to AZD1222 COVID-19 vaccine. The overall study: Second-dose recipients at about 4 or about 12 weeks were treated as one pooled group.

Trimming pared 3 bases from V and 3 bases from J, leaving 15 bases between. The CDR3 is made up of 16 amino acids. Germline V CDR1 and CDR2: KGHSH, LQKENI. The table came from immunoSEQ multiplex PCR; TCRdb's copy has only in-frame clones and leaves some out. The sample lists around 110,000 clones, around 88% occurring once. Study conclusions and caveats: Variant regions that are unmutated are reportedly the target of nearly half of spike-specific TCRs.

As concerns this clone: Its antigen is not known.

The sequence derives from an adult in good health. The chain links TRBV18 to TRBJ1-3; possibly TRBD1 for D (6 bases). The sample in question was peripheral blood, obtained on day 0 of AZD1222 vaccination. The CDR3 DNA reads TGTGCCAGCTCACCCCTCGAGGGGGACGGTGGAAACACCATATATTTT. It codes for CASSPLEGDGGNTIYF.